A single T cell receptor (beta chain) is shown here with its context. This clonotype has a count of ten or more. This clone's antigen is unknown. Base qualities are missing; no much larger clone stands one base away. These data come from a study of T cells in Graves' hyperthyroidism and ophthalmopathy (dated by TCRdb to about 2019). The study in broad terms: To identify TCR V-J signatures that set the groups apart, the researchers used a discovery cohort of 100 patients, made up of around 42 with Graves' ophthalmopathy and about 59 with stable Graves' hyperthyroidism. According to the paper, TCR Vbeta CDR3 sequencing was carried out on about 140 peripheral blood samples, which came from 40 to 45 ophthalmopathy, around 74 hyperthyroidism and about 17 progressor patients. After sampling, hyperthyroidism patients received methimazole starting at 30 mg daily, and ophthalmopathy patients received high-dose intravenous methylprednisolone. The study also compared thyroid tissue and blood T-cell repertoires from five or six Graves' hyperthyroidism patients. Prospective prediction of ophthalmopathy was tested in an independent validation cohort consisting of under 20 hyperthyroidism patients and approximately 16 patients who later progressed to ophthalmopathy. The roughly 90 discovery patients were divided at random into training and test sets in a 7:3 ratio.

The TCR beta CDR3 regions were amplified from the RNA transcripts. The TCR CDR3 was subjected to a first round of RT-PCR using the HTBI primer set and the Qiagen OneStep RT-PCR kit. A second multiplex PCR round built the libraries, followed by size selection and purification. Libraries were sequenced paired-end with 100 bp reads on an Illumina HiSeq2000. The published analysis was carried out like this. SOAPnuke was used to process the raw data, removing reads that contained adapters or uncalled bases, had a mean Phred below 15, or lacked an exact match to the constant primer or identifier. COPE v1.2.5 was used to merge high-quality paired reads, and clonotypes were defined as unique nucleotide sequences. MiTCR v1.1 was used to align clonotypes to the IMGT TRBV, TRBD and TRBJ reference segments. The analysis included only V-J combinations with a frequency above 0.0001, which together covered over 98% of the repertoires. A TCS score was defined as the ratio between F50 (clonal expansion) and ExV (chaos), using BLOSUM62-based TCRdist between CDR3 peptides within each V-J. Welch's t-statistics and random forest reduced 450 to 600 V-J features to about 13, which were used in a naive Bayes classifier (R e1071). The Morisita-Horn index was used to measure how similar the thyroid and blood repertoires were. TCRdb trimmed public reads at Q25 via fastp, called clones via MiXCR and kept in-frame beta chains. Entries are consolidated by CDR3 protein sequence, retaining the most common genes and DNA. In this record, the V and J calls reflect TCRdb's handling and not the investigators' own analysis. The sample data list 550,000 to 600,000 distinct CDR3 sequences, and 35% to 55% of these were observed just once. Around 20% of the sample is taken by the ten largest.

Study-wide conclusions, independent of this receptor: Sample size was not statistically predetermined, and investigators were not blinded to group allocation. In validation, progression to ophthalmopathy was predicted by the model with roughly 71% sensitivity and around 76% specificity, a median of approximately 7.1 months before onset. Most expanded thyroid clonotypes (frequency above 0.001) were also found in blood, which suggests that blood repertoires may mirror thyroid immune responses. In cross-validation, a model built on a 13 V-J signature told ophthalmopathy apart from stable hyperthyroidism with over 85% sensitivity and around 81% specificity, and in testing the same model reached 80%/75%.

Patients with uncontrolled infections, other autoimmune diseases, pregnancy or lactation were excluded. Diagnoses relied on clinical symptoms, serum thyroxine and TRAb, thyroid ultrasound and orbital computed tomography. Total RNA was extracted using Trizol reagent, and RNA quality was assessed on an Agilent 2100 Bioanalyzer. Relative to germline, V is 1 base shorter and J is 2 bases shorter, with 7 bases between their ends. Including the terminal cysteine and phenylalanine, the CDR3 comprises 15 residues. Only the CDR3 region is kept as DNA, spanning 45 bases read in frame from base 1. The germline V gene gives CDR1 as SGDLS and CDR2 as YYNGEE.

The sequence links TRBV9 to TRBJ1-6, with the D gene uncertain. Sequences were obtained from peripheral blood or thyroid tissue (not recorded which). This sequence was found in an adult woman with Graves' disease, either hyperthyroidism or ophthalmopathy (not recorded which). The DNA sequence follows: TGTGCCAGCAGCGTATTCGGGGCCTATAATTCACCCCTCCACTTT. Protein translation: CASSVFGAYNSPLHF. Here the CDR3 is joined to the reference TRBV9 and TRBJ1-6 genes, and the full variable domain is: DSGVTQTPKHLITATGQRVTLRCSPRSGDLSVYWYQQSLDQGLQFLIQYYNGEERAKGNILERFSAQQFPDLHSELNLSSLELGDSALYFCASSVFGAYNSPLHFGNGTRLTVT.